Shown below are 19 T cell receptor beta chains from a single sample sequenced in a study of low-dose radiotherapy and immunotherapy resistance in tumors. Primers targeting TRAV and TRBV primed first-strand cDNA, covering alpha and beta chains. The authors amplified TCRs for 20 PCR cycles with a constant-region primer and a V-primer adapter. TCRdb used MiXCR to reprocess the reads, holding one entry per CDR3 protein. The table has tens of thousands of distinct CDR3 sequences, over 15% seen once. The time point is: before trial treatment. Source: PBMCs, taken before treatment. These receptors were taken from a male donor with prostate cancer.

This clonotype was detected many times. This chain uses TRBV30 with TRBJ2-7; weak D call: TRBD2 (6 bases). The CDR3 loop spans 16 amino acids. Germline V gives CDR1 GTSNPN, CDR2 SVGIG (reference sequence). Deletions cut 2 bases from V and 0 bases from J, with 17 bases between. The CDR3 DNA reads as TGTGCCTGGAGTAACCCCCTGCGGGGTCCCTCCTACGAGCAGTACTTC. Translation gives CAWSNPLRGPSYEQYF.

This clonotype has ten or more counts. The chain joins TRBV20-1 to TRBJ2-3; D may be TRBD1 or TRBD2 (7 bases each). This CDR3 region has 14 residues. V was cut by 3 bases and J by 6 bases, with 16 bases left in between. Germline V gene lookup returns CDR1 DFQATT and CDR2 SNEGSKA (reference sequence). In nucleotides, the CDR3 is TGCAGTGCTAGGGTGCAGGGGGGGCCGGATACGCAGTATTTT. This codes for CSARVQGGPDTQYF.

In its sample, this clonotype was seen many times. The genes are TRBV4-1 and TRBJ2-5, with 7 nucleotides matching TRBD2. Germline CDR1 is MGHRA and CDR2 is YSYEKL. There are 15 residues in the CDR3. The trim removed 2 bases at V and 2 bases at J, leaving 5 bases unmatched. The CDR3 spells CASSQPTSEQETQYF. The CDR3 DNA is TGCGCCAGCAGCCAACCAACTAGCGAGCAAGAGACCCAGTACTTC.

This clonotype occurred many times. The genes are TRBV29-1 and TRBJ2-3; D gene uncertain. The CDR3 has 14 amino acids. V was pared by 7 bases and J by 2 bases, with 16 bases between. Germline V gives CDR1 SQVTM, CDR2 ANQGSEA. Here the CDR3 reads CSDTKNPYTDTQYF. CDR3 nucleotide sequence: TGCAGCGATACAAAAAACCCCTACACAGATACGCAGTATTTT.

This clonotype has a count of ten or more. CDR3 region: CASSSVTGGSYEQYF. The DNA for the CDR3 is TGTGCCAGTAGTAGTGTAACCGGGGGATCCTACGAGCAGTACTTC. The chain joins TRBV19 to TRBJ2-7, with D perhaps TRBD2 (6 bases). The germline V and J ends were trimmed by 4 bases and 1 base, with 14 bases remaining between them. The CDR3 is 15 amino acids. Germline loops: CDR1 LNHDA, CDR2 SQIVND (reference sequence).

The chain combines TRBV7-2 with TRBJ2-1, with D possibly being TRBD1 or TRBD2 (6 bases each). CDR1 is SGHTA and CDR2 is FQGNSA in the germline V gene. The CDR3 has 12 residues. V was trimmed by 11 bases and J by 7 bases, leaving 15 bases between them. The CDR3 here is CAEGGQGNEQFF. CDR3 in DNA: TGTGCCGAAGGGGGGCAGGGAAATGAGCAGTTCTTC.

The sample holds many counts of this clonotype. The rearrangement joins TRBV15 to TRBJ1-5, with D tentatively TRBD1 (6 bases). This CDR3 comprises 18 residues. Trimming removed 0 bases from V and 1 base from J, with 16 bases in between. Germline-derived CDR1 and CDR2 are LNHNV and YYDKDF (reference sequence). The CDR3, as DNA: TGTGCCACCAGCAGAGATCTCAGGGGTAGGTGGAGCAATCAGCCCCAGCATTTT. This codes for CATSRDLRGRWSNQPQHF.

Ten or more counts support this clonotype. The chain recombines TRBV11-3 with TRBJ2-5, with D perhaps matching TRBD1 (5 bases). Germline CDR1 reads SGHNT; CDR2 reads YENEEA. The CDR3 loop spans 15 amino acids. Trimming shortened V by 1 base and J by 5 bases, and 14 bases separated the two germline ends. The DNA of the CDR3 is TGTGCCAGCAGCTTAGGATTAGGGGCACGGGAGACCCAGTACTTC. Protein product: CASSLGLGARETQYF.

This clonotype was observed many times. V is TRBV15 and J is TRBJ2-1, with D possibly matching TRBD2 (6 bases). The CDR3 is 13 residues long. Between the trimmed V and J ends, which lost 3 bases and 7 bases, there was a span of 10 bases. Germline-derived CDR1 and CDR2 are LNHNV and YYDKDF (reference sequence). The CDR3 loop reads CATSRVRGNEQFF. The DNA of the CDR3 is TGTGCCACCAGCAGGGTTCGGGGGAATGAGCAGTTCTTC.

This clonotype has ten or more counts. V and J are TRBV19 and TRBJ2-2, with D uncertain. Trimming took off 3 bases at V and 6 bases at J, with 8 bases between the two ends. The CDR3 contains 13 residues. CDR1 is LNHDA, CDR2 SQIVND, per germline (reference sequence). DNA of the CDR3: TGTGCCAGTAGTATCCGTTTTCCCGGGGAGCTGTTTTTT. It yields the protein CASSIRFPGELFF.

The sample holds many counts of this clonotype. The rearrangement uses TRBV5-6 and TRBJ1-4; TRBD1 might be the D (5 bases). The CDR3 spans 15 residues. Germline V gene sequence: CDR1 SGHDT, CDR2 YYEEEE. The V end was cut by 4 bases, the J end by 5 bases, with 15 bases between. The CDR3 bases are TGTGCCAGCAGCCAATTGACAGACAGAAATGAAAAACTGTTTTTT. Translation: CASSQLTDRNEKLFF.

This clonotype appeared many times. The chain links TRBV20-1 to TRBJ1-6; D not certain. CDR1 and CDR2 from the germline V gene are DFQATT and SNEGSKA (reference sequence). The CDR3 runs to 13 residues. V was pared by 5 bases and J by 10 bases, with 15 bases between. The CDR3 here is CSAGITGRSPLHF. The CDR3 coding sequence is TGCAGTGCTGGGATAACGGGAAGGTCACCCCTCCACTTT.

In this sample, this clonotype turned up many times. V is TRBV2 and J is TRBJ2-3; D ambiguous. CDR1 and CDR2 from the germline V gene are SNHLY and FYNNEI. V was pared by 2 bases and J by 0 bases, with 9 bases between. This CDR3 contains 15 residues. CDR3: CASSESIGSTDTQYF. The CDR3 DNA is TGTGCCAGCAGTGAAAGCATTGGGAGCACAGATACGCAGTATTTT.

This clonotype was recorded at least ten times. The V gene is TRBV6-6, the J gene TRBJ1-4; a weak D match, TRBD1 (5 bases). Trimming took 8 bases from V and 5 from J, leaving 15 bases between them. The CDR3 totals 14 residues. Germline CDR1 is MNHNY and CDR2 is SVGAGI (reference sequence). The DNA for the CDR3 is TGTGCCAGCGTAAAAGACAGCAAAAATGAAAAACTGTTTTTT. This gives the protein CASVKDSKNEKLFF.

With regard to this clonotype: This sequence is one base from a far larger clone and is likely a read error. The chain combines TRBV7-2 with TRBJ2-5; D call uncertain. Germline V gene sequence: CDR1 SGHTA, CDR2 FQGNSA. V was cut by 5 bases and J by 6 bases, with 13 bases left in between. The CDR3 consists of 13 residues. In DNA, the CDR3 is TGTGCCAGCAGCAAGCCCCCCAAGAAGACCCAGTACTTC. As protein: CASSKPPKKTQYF.

This clonotype was counted at least ten times. The V call is TRBV5-1, the J call TRBJ2-1; TRBD2 matches at 10 bases. Trimming cost V 0 bases and J 0 bases; bases outside gene matches: 9. This CDR3 is 19 amino acids long. Germline values: CDR1 SGHRS, CDR2 YFSETQ. This CDR3 reads CASSLALAGVPGSYNEQFF. The CDR3 nucleotides are TGCGCCAGCAGCTTGGCCCTAGCGGGGGTCCCGGGCTCCTACAATGAGCAGTTCTTC.

This clonotype came up many times. The chain has TRBV6-6 and TRBJ1-5, with unresolved D. Germline values: CDR1 MNHNY, CDR2 SVGAGI (reference sequence). There are 12 residues in the CDR3. The ends were cut back, 10 bases at V and 5 bases at J, with 12 bases in the middle. The chain's CDR3 is CATGDEYQPQHF. CDR3 bases: TGTGCCACCGGTGACGAGTATCAGCCCCAGCATTTT.

This clonotype appeared many times. The chain links TRBV2 to TRBJ2-7; weak D call: TRBD2 (6 bases). The CDR3 runs 15 residues. Germline CDR1 is SNHLY and CDR2 is FYNNEI. Trimming removed 5 bases from V and 3 bases from J, with 17 bases in between. CDR3 residues: CASSKDGTDYYEQYF. CDR3 nucleotide sequence: TGTGCCAGCAGTAAAGATGGGACGGACTACTACGAGCAGTACTTC. The complete variable domain, with remaining parts taken from reference TRBV2 and TRBJ2-7, reads EPEVTQTPSHQVTQMGQEVILRCVPISNHLYFYWYRQILGQKVEFLVSFYNNEISEKSEIFDDQFSVERPDGSNFTLKIRSTKLEDSAMYFCASSKDGTDYYEQYFGPGTRLTVT.

This clonotype was found many times. V is TRBV12-3 or TRBV12-4 and J is TRBJ1-2, with a tentative D call TRBD1 (5 bases). With 7 bases removed from V and 3 bases from J, the gap between germline ends came to 15 bases. The CDR3 covers 14 residues. As DNA, the CDR3 is TGTGCCAGCACTCCCCGGGGCAGACACTATGGCTACACCTTC. Translating it yields CASTPRGRHYGYTF.